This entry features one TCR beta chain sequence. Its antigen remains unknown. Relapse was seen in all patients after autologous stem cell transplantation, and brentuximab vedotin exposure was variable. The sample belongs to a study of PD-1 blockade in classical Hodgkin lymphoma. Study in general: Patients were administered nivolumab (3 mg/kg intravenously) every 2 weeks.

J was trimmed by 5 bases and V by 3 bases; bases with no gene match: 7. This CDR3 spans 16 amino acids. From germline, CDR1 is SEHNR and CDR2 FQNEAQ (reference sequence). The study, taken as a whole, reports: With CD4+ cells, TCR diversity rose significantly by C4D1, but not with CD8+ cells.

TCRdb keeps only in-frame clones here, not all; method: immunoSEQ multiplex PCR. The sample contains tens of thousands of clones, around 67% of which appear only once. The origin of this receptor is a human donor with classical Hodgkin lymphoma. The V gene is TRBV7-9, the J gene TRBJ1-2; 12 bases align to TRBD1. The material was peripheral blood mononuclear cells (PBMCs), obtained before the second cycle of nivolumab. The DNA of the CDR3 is TGTGCCAGCAGCTTTGCCGGGACAGGGGGCGCATATGGCTACACCTTC. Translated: CASSFAGTGGAYGYTF.